This T cell receptor beta chain is drawn from a study of cytomegalovirus exposure and HLA in healthy donors. It was healthy bone marrow donors who served as donors. Donors likely had unrecorded immune exposures despite being nominally healthy when sampled. Study-wide findings and caveats: Earlier analysis looked at TCR beta V segments, and most were productive about 90% or about 30% of the time.

A remark on this clone: Its cognate antigen is unknown.

PCR employed 60 Vbeta and 13 Jbeta primers. This table comes from immunoSEQ multiplex PCR, and its TCRdb copy is limited to in-frame clones, with some not included. The sample has under 200,000 clones; about 80% are singletons. Germline V CDR1 and CDR2: SSHAT, FNYEAQ (reference sequence). The V gene end was trimmed by 5 bases and the J gene end by 2 bases; junction bases not matched to a gene: 10. The CDR3 consists of 18 residues. The V gene is TRBV7-7, the J gene TRBJ2-6; TRBD1 matches at 9 bases. This TCR came from a woman aged 25 to 39 in good health and CMV-seropositive. Material for sequencing was PBMCs. CDR3 loop: CASSITGTGLTGANVLTF. CDR3 coding DNA: TGTGCCAGCAGCATCACCGGGACAGGGTTAACTGGGGCCAACGTCCTGACTTTC.